The 31 T cell receptor beta chains in this list originate from one sample, sequenced in a study of T-cell memory formation after mild COVID-19. TCRdb reprocessed the 5' RACE reads via MiXCR and lists one record per CDR3 protein. The sample records 95,000 to 110,000 distinct CDR3 sequences, 13% to 15% being singletons. Material for sequencing was PBMCs or a T cell subset sorted from them (not recorded which). The source of these receptors is a man between 18 and 29 years old who had mild COVID-19 (a few samples of this study predate the infection). Cell type and time point are not known.

This clonotype was detected a few times. J is TRBJ1-1 and V is TRBV6-5; D call uncertain. V was cut by 2 bases and J by 1 base, with 8 bases left in between. The CDR3 extends over 14 amino acids. Germline V gives CDR1 MNHEY, CDR2 SVGAGI. CDR3 sequence (DNA): TGTGCCAGCAGTTACCGACCCGAGAACACTGAAGCTTTCTTT. This encodes CASSYRPENTEAFF.

This chain links TRBV29-1 with TRBJ1-2; TRBD1 aligns across 9 bases. Germline loops: CDR1 SQVTM, CDR2 ANQGSEA. The CDR3 runs to 15 residues. V was pared by 1 base and J by 2 bases, with 5 bases of the junction left unmatched. CDR3 amino acids: CSVEGQGDRNYGYTF. As DNA, the CDR3 is TGCAGCGTTGAAGGACAGGGGGACCGAAACTATGGCTACACCTTC.

This chain uses TRBV3-1 with TRBJ1-1, with unresolved D. The germline gives CDR1 LGHDT, CDR2 YNNKEL (reference sequence). This CDR3 has 15 residues. Trimming left V 0 bases short and J 4 bases short, with 12 bases between. The CDR3 sequence is CASSQEPGLSTEAFF. In DNA, the CDR3 is TGTGCCAGCAGCCAAGAGCCTGGGTTGAGCACTGAAGCTTTCTTT.

This clonotype came up a few times. The chain employs TRBV3-1 and TRBJ2-1; D may match TRBD1 or TRBD2 (6 bases each). The germline CDR1 and CDR2 sequences are LGHDT and YNNKEL (reference sequence). Trimming took off 11 bases at V and 6 bases at J, with 23 bases between the two ends. CDR3 length: 15 amino acids. The CDR3 sequence is CAVLGGRHGVNEQFF. The CDR3 DNA reads as TGTGCCGTCTTGGGGGGCAGACACGGAGTCAATGAGCAGTTCTTC.

CDR3 sequence: CASSRPAGDTQYF. The CDR3 nucleotides read TGTGCCAGCAGTCGGCCGGCGGGAGATACGCAGTATTTT. The chain has TRBV6-5 and TRBJ2-3; a weak D match, TRBD2 (5 bases). In germline, CDR1 is MNHEY, CDR2 SVGAGI. The CDR3 contains 13 residues. V lost 5 bases and J 5 bases, leaving 11 bases between the germline ends.

This clonotype was counted a few times. The V and J genes are TRBV28 and TRBJ1-6; possibly TRBD1 for D (5 bases). CDR3 length: 15 residues. The V end was cut by 5 bases, the J end by 5 bases, with 13 bases between. CDR1 and CDR2 (germline): MDHEN, SYDVKM. The CDR3 spells CASSRTGPDNSPLHF. CDR3 in DNA: TGTGCCAGCAGTCGTACGGGGCCAGATAATTCACCCCTCCACTTT. Filled out from reference TRBV28 and TRBJ1-6, the complete variable domain reads DVKVTQSSRYLVKRTGEKVFLECVQDMDHENMFWYRQDPGLGLRLIYFSYDVKMKEKGDIPEGYSVSREKKERFSLILESASTNQTSMYLCASSRTGPDNSPLHFGNGTRLTVT.

The gene calls are TRBV4-3 and TRBJ2-1; 12 bases match TRBD2. This CDR3 has 17 residues. CDR1 is LGHNA and CDR2 is YSLEER in the germline V gene. V lost 0 bases to trimming and J lost 9 bases; unmatched junction nucleotides: 9. As DNA, the CDR3 is TGCGCCAGCAGCCAAGATCCTAGCGGGGGGGCGAGGATTGAGCAGTTCTTC. Its protein is CASSQDPSGGARIEQFF.

This clonotype was counted many times. The rearrangement uses TRBV7-2 and TRBJ2-7; tentatively, D is TRBD2 (5 bases). CDR1 and CDR2 (germline): SGHTA, FQGNSA. V lost 5 bases, J lost 3 bases, and 11 bases lay in between. The CDR3 contains 13 residues. CDR3 amino acids: CASSHLGNYEQYF. The CDR3 region has the DNA TGTGCCAGCAGCCATCTCGGGAACTACGAGCAGTACTTC.

This clonotype was seen a handful of times. Germline is not matched at one junction end, which may reflect a read error. The J gene is TRBJ2-1, the V gene TRBV12-3 or TRBV12-4; 12 bases align to TRBD2. The CDR3 is 15 amino acids. CDR3 coding DNA: TGTGCCAGCAGTCTAGCGGGGGGGCGTCGCAATGAGCAGTTCTTC. Translation gives CASSLAGGRRNEQFF.

A few counts support this clonotype. V gene TRBV15 combines with J gene TRBJ2-2; 7 positions match TRBD1. The CDR3 is made up of 16 amino acids. Germline lookup yields CDR1 LNHNV and CDR2 YYDKDF (reference sequence). V lost 5 bases, J lost 0 bases, and 6 bases stayed unmatched. Here the CDR3 DNA reads TGTGCCACCAGCCTGGGACAGCACTCGAACACCGGGGAGCTGTTTTTT. Translation gives CATSLGQHSNTGELFF.

This clonotype turned up a few times. The gene calls are TRBV7-8 and TRBJ2-5; the D gene could be TRBD1 or TRBD2 (6 bases each). Germline V gene data show CDR1 as SGHVS and CDR2 as FQNEAQ. This CDR3 contains 14 residues. The ends were cut back, 1 base at V and 5 bases at J, with 11 bases in the middle. CDR3 DNA: TGTGCCAGCAGCTTAGAGGGGGGCTGGGAGACCCAGTACTTC. Protein: CASSLEGGWETQYF. Together with reference TRBV7-8 and TRBJ2-5, the CDR3 gives the full variable domain: GAGVSQSPRYKVAKRGQDVALRCDPISGHVSLFWYQQALGQGPEFLTYFQNEAQLDKSGLPSDRFFAERPEGSVSTLKIQRTQQEDSAVYLCASSLEGGWETQYFGPGTRLLVL.

The rearrangement joins TRBV20-1 to TRBJ2-7, with D possibly called TRBD1 or TRBD2 (5 bases each). Germline V gene sequence: CDR1 DFQATT, CDR2 SNEGSKA (reference sequence). V lost 6 bases and J lost 6, with 15 bases in between. The CDR3 is 12 amino acids. The CDR3: CSAAGTDGEQYV. The DNA for the CDR3 is TGCAGTGCGGCAGGGACGGACGGCGAGCAGTACGTC.

V and J are TRBV7-9 and TRBJ1-6, with 7 bases lining up with TRBD1. This CDR3 contains 14 residues. Germline assignment: CDR1 SEHNR and CDR2 FQNEAQ (reference sequence). V was clipped by 6 bases and J by 6 bases; unmatched bases: 5. CDR3 amino acids: CASSLQGTNSPLHF. For the CDR3, the DNA is TGTGCCAGCAGTCTACAGGGGACTAATTCACCCCTCCACTTT.

This clonotype has more than one count but fewer than ten. V and J are TRBV7-9 and TRBJ1-5, with 8 positions matching TRBD1. CDR3 size: 18 residues. Germline values: CDR1 SEHNR, CDR2 FQNEAQ (reference sequence). The V gene end was trimmed by 5 bases and the J gene end by 2 bases; junction bases not matched to a gene: 14. As DNA, the CDR3 is TGTGCCAGCAGCGCAAGAGGTCCCCCGGACAGGGGCAATCAGCCCCAGCATTTT. Translated: CASSARGPPDRGNQPQHF.

This clonotype appeared many times. The chain employs TRBV6-2 or TRBV6-3 and TRBJ2-7, with 8 bases lining up with TRBD2. Germline V gene lookup returns CDR1 MNHEY and CDR2 SVGEGT. The V segment lost 0 bases and the J segment 5 bases; nucleotides outside the gene matches: 12. The CDR3 loop spans 17 amino acids. CDR3 amino acids: CASSYSSSGGPLDEQYV. In DNA, the CDR3 is TGTGCCAGCAGTTACTCGAGCTCGGGGGGGCCTTTAGACGAGCAGTACGTC.

The chain links TRBV5-1 to TRBJ2-7; 9 bases are a match to TRBD2. The CDR3 is made up of 14 amino acids. CDR1 and CDR2 from the germline V gene are SGHRS and YFSETQ. Trimming cost V 0 bases and J 3 bases; bases outside gene matches: 1. The CDR3 region is CASSLGSGGYEQYF. CDR3 nucleotides: TGCGCCAGCAGCTTGGGTAGCGGGGGCTACGAGCAGTACTTC.

A few counts support this clonotype. This rearrangement joins TRBV7-9 to TRBJ1-1; D remains unclear. The CDR3 is made up of 13 amino acids. The V gene lost 5 bases and the J gene lost 0 bases, with 7 bases spanning the gap. CDR1 is SEHNR, CDR2 FQNEAQ, per germline (reference sequence). As DNA, the CDR3 is TGTGCCAGCAGCGGAGGGATGAACACTGAAGCTTTCTTT. Its translation: CASSGGMNTEAFF.

This clonotype has a count of ten or more. The V call is TRBV4-2, the J call TRBJ1-3; D uncertain. Trimming pared 4 bases from V and 0 bases from J, leaving 10 bases between. Germline V gene data show CDR1 as LGHNA and CDR2 as YNFKEQ. The CDR3 extends over 15 amino acids. This CDR3 is CASSPESASGNTIYF. Written as DNA, the CDR3 is TGTGCCAGCAGCCCCGAATCGGCCTCTGGAAACACCATATATTTT.

This clonotype came up many times. The chain combines TRBV9 with TRBJ2-5; 8 positions agree with TRBD2. The CDR3 covers 15 residues. Germline assignment: CDR1 SGDLS and CDR2 YYNGEE. The ends lost 0 bases at V and 0 bases at J; junction bases unmatched: 1. The CDR3: CASSVAAGDQETQYF. In nucleotides, the CDR3 is TGTGCCAGCAGCGTAGCAGCGGGGGACCAAGAGACCCAGTACTTC. The full variable domain, completed using reference TRBV9 and TRBJ2-5, is DSGVTQTPKHLITATGQRVTLRCSPRSGDLSVYWYQQSLDQGLQFLIQYYNGEERAKGNILERFSAQQFPDLHSELNLSSLELGDSALYFCASSVAAGDQETQYFGPGTRLLVL.

This clonotype was picked up a small number of times. V is TRBV6-5 and J is TRBJ2-2; 7 bases fit TRBD2. Germline values: CDR1 MNHEY, CDR2 SVGAGI. The CDR3 length is 16 residues. The ends lost 1 base at V and 6 bases at J; junction bases unmatched: 8. CDR3 sequence reads: CASSYFSGGRAGELFF. In DNA form, the CDR3 reads TGTGCCAGCAGTTACTTTTCGGGGGGAAGGGCCGGGGAGCTGTTTTTT.

J is TRBJ2-2 and V is TRBV10-3, with 8 bases that match TRBD1. V gave up 7 bases and J gave up 2 bases; unmatched junction bases: 9. Germline V gene sequence: CDR1 ENHRY, CDR2 SYGVKD. CDR3 length: 16 residues. CDR3: CAITHMTGENTGELFF. CDR3 nucleotide sequence: TGTGCCATCACCCATATGACAGGGGAAAACACCGGGGAGCTGTTTTTT.

This clonotype was recorded a few times. The CDR3 DNA reads as TGTGCCAGCAGCCCAGGGGGCTATGGCTACACCTTC. Protein: CASSPGGYGYTF. The rearrangement uses TRBV6-5 and TRBJ1-2; 7 bases match TRBD1. CDR1 is MNHEY and CDR2 is SVGAGI in the germline V gene. This CDR3 has 12 residues. J lost 4 bases, V lost 6 bases, and 2 bases had no gene match.

This rearrangement joins TRBV20-1 to TRBJ2-4; TRBD2 agrees at 10 bases. CDR3 length: 14 residues. CDR1 is DFQATT and CDR2 is SNEGSKA in the germline V gene (reference sequence). V dropped 1 base and J dropped 6; count of bases not matched to a gene: 3. CDR3: CSARVRTSGNIQYF. CDR3 DNA: TGCAGTGCTAGAGTACGGACTAGCGGAAACATTCAGTACTTC.

This clonotype was picked up a small number of times. V is TRBV12-3 or TRBV12-4 and J is TRBJ1-2, with D unclear. The CDR3 covers 13 residues. Trimming took 3 bases from V and 7 from J, leaving 12 bases between them. The CDR3 coding sequence is TGTGCCAGCAGTTTCCTCCCGGCGGGTGGCTACACCTTC. This translates into CASSFLPAGGYTF.

The chain joins TRBV28 to TRBJ1-1, with 9 bases matching TRBD1. From germline, CDR1 is MDHEN and CDR2 SYDVKM. The CDR3 runs 16 residues. J was trimmed by 2 bases and V by 6 bases; bases with no gene match: 10. The CDR3 DNA follows: TGTGCCAGCAGGGAGGCCGGGACAGGGCTCAACACTGAAGCTTTCTTT. Its protein is CASREAGTGLNTEAFF.

The chain uses TRBV6-5 and TRBJ2-7; D gene ambiguous. Germline V lookup: CDR1 MNHEY, CDR2 SVGAGI. This CDR3 has 17 residues. V lost 4 bases to trimming and J lost 0 bases, with 19 bases between them. The CDR3, as DNA: TGTGCCAGCAGTTCGTCCCGCGTAGGCCTCAGCTCCTACGAGCAGTACTTC. It yields the protein CASSSSRVGLSSYEQYF.

The chain joins TRBV12-3 or TRBV12-4 to TRBJ2-5; TRBD2 matches at 7 bases. The CDR3 has 14 amino acids. The ends lost 5 bases at V and 7 bases at J; junction bases unmatched: 10. Here the CDR3 DNA reads TGTGCCAGCAGTCGCAGAGTCACGGGAGGGACCCAGTACTTC. Translation gives CASSRRVTGGTQYF.

The chain recombines TRBV4-3 with TRBJ1-5, with a tentative D call TRBD1 (6 bases). The ends were cut back, 3 bases at V and 3 bases at J, with 12 bases in the middle. CDR3 length: 15 amino acids. CDR1 and CDR2 (germline): LGHNA, YSLEER. The CDR3 DNA sequence: TGCGCCAGCAGCCAGTTCAGGGGCCCCAATCAGCCCCAGCATTTT. Amino acids: CASSQFRGPNQPQHF.

J is TRBJ1-1 and V is TRBV5-1; tentatively, D is TRBD1 (6 bases). Trimming took 4 bases from V and 1 from J, leaving 11 bases between them. The germline gives CDR1 SGHRS, CDR2 YFSETQ. There are 14 residues in the CDR3. CDR3 protein: CASSPYRENTEAFF. The CDR3 DNA sequence: TGCGCCAGCAGCCCCTACAGGGAGAACACTGAAGCTTTCTTT.

This clonotype has a handful of counts. J is TRBJ1-2 and V is TRBV11-2; 9 nucleotides agree with TRBD1. Per germline, CDR1 SGHAT and CDR2 FQNNGV. V dropped 3 bases and J dropped 3; count of bases not matched to a gene: 14. The CDR3 totals 18 residues. The CDR3 reads CASSLGSTRTGDHYGYTF. In nucleotides, the CDR3 is TGTGCCAGCAGCTTGGGATCGACACGGACAGGGGATCACTATGGCTACACCTTC.

This clonotype was recorded a few times. This chain links TRBV18 with TRBJ2-1; maybe TRBD2 (5 bases). CDR1 is KGHSH and CDR2 is LQKENI in the germline V gene. The CDR3 has 14 amino acids. The V gene lost 3 bases and the J gene lost 8 bases, with 14 bases spanning the gap. The CDR3 DNA sequence: TGTGCCAGCTCACCCGTGGACGGGCGGGATGAGCAGTTCTTC. Translating it yields CASSPVDGRDEQFF.